The entry below gives a single T cell receptor (beta chain) sequence along with its context. These data come from a study of TIL therapy for anti-PD-1-resistant metastatic lung cancer. Study-level information: Progressing patients received lymphodepletion, expanded TIL infusion and IL-2. Patients had a median age of about 50 years (range about 35-85). Median tumor mutation burden was 1.5 mutations per megabase.

The time point was: pre-treatment sample, taken before nivolumab and TIL therapy. The immunoSEQ assay was v3. The data were produced by immunoSEQ multiplex PCR, yet TCRdb's version contains in-frame clones alone and is incomplete. The table lists 40,000 to 60,000 clones, 65% to 80% of them singletons. Germline V CDR1 and CDR2: SGHNT, YENEEA. V dropped 4 bases and J dropped 7 bases, with 13 bases sitting between them. This CDR3 has 13 residues. Source: blood, taken at baseline. The chain joins TRBV11-3 to TRBJ1-1; D remains unclear. This TCR came from a woman aged 25 to 80 with non-small cell lung cancer. The CDR3, as DNA: TGTGCCAGCAGCTCATCGGTTGGAAGTGAAGCTTTCTTT. This encodes CASSSSVGSEAFF.